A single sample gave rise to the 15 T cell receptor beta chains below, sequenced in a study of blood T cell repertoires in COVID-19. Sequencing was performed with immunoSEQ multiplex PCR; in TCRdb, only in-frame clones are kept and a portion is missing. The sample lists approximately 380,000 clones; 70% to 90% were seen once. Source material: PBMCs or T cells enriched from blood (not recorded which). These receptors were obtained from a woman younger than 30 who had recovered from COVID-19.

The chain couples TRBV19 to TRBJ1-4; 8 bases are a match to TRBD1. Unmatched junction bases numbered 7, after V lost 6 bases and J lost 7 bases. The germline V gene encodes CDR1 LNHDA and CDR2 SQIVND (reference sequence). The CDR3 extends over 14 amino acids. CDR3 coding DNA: TGTGCCAGTAGAACAGGGGGGCGCGTTGAAAAACTGTTTTTT. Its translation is CASRTGGRVEKLFF.

The CDR3: CASSLGGASSPLHF. CDR3 DNA sequence: TGTGCCAGCAGTTTAGGGGGGGCGAGTTCACCCCTCCACTTT. The chain uses TRBV27 and TRBJ1-6; D is perhaps TRBD1 (6 bases). Trimming removed 2 bases at V and 9 bases at J, with 11 bases between. This CDR3 spans 14 amino acids. The germline gives CDR1 MNHEY, CDR2 SMNVEV (reference sequence).

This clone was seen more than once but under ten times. This chain's CDR3 is CASSQDLGAGSGALHF. The DNA of the CDR3 is TGCGCCAGCAGCCAAGATCTAGGGGCGGGCTCAGGGGCCCTCCACTTT. V usage is TRBV4-3 and J usage is TRBJ1-6, with TRBD1 as a possible D gene (6 bases). The V end lost 0 bases, the J end lost 14 bases, and 20 bases lay between the germline ends. The CDR3 has 16 amino acids. The germline CDR1 and CDR2 sequences are LGHNA and YSLEER.

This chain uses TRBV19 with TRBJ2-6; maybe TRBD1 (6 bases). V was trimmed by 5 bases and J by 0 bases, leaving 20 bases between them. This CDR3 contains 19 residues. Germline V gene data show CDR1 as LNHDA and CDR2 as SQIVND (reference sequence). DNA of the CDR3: TGTGCCAGTAGTTCCCTTCAAAGGACAGCTCTCTCTGGGGCCAACGTCCTGACTTTC. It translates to CASSSLQRTALSGANVLTF.

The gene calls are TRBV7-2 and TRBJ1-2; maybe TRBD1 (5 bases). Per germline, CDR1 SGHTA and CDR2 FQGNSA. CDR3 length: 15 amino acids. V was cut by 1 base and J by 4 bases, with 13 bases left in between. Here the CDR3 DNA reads TGTGCCAGCAGCTTAGGCGGGGGGGATCCCTATGGCTACACCTTC. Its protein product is CASSLGGGDPYGYTF. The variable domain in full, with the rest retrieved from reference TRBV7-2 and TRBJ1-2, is GAGVSQSPSNKVTEKGKDVELRCDPISGHTALYWYRQSLGQGLEFLIYFQGNSAPDKSGLPSDRFSAERTGGSVSTLTIQRTQQEDSAVYLCASSLGGGDPYGYTFGSGTRLTVV.

In nucleotides, the CDR3 is TGTGCCAGTAGTATGGGGCGTCTTAGACCCAAAAACATTCAGTACTTC. Translating it yields CASSMGRLRPKNIQYF. V and J are TRBV19 and TRBJ2-4; D might be TRBD1 (5 bases). CDR1 and CDR2 (germline): LNHDA, SQIVND (reference sequence). Between the trimmed V and J ends, which lost 3 bases and 2 bases, there was a span of 14 bases. The CDR3 is made up of 16 amino acids.

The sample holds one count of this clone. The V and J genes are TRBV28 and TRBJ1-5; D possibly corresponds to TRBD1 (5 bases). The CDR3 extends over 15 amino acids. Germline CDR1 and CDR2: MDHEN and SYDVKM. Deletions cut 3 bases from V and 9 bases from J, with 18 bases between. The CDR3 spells CASSFGGARPAPQHF. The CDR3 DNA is TGTGCCAGCAGTTTTGGCGGGGCCCGACCTGCGCCCCAGCATTTT.

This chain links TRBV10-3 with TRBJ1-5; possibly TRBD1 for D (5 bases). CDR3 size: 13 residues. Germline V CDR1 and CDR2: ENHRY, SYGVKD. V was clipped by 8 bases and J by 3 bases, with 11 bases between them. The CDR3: CAIGAGSNQPQHF. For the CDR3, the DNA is TGTGCCATCGGGGCAGGGTCCAATCAGCCCCAGCATTTT.

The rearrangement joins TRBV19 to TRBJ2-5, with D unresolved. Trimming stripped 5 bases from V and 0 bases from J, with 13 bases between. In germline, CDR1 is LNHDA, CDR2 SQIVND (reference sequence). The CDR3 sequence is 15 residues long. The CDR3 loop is CASSYSSQYQETQYF. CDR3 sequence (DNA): TGTGCCAGTAGTTATAGTAGCCAATACCAAGAGACCCAGTACTTC.

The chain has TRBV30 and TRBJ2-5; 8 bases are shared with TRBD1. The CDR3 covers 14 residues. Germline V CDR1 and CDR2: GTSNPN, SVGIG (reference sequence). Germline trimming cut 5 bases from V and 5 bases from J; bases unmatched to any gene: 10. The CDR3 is CAWCRTGLWETQYF. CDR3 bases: TGTGCCTGGTGCCGGACAGGGTTGTGGGAGACCCAGTACTTC. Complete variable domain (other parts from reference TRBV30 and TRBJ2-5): SQTIHQWPATLVQPVGSPLSLECTVEGTSNPNLYWYRQAAGRGLQLLFYSVGIGQISSEVPQNLSASRPQDRQFILSSKKLLLSDSGFYLCAWCRTGLWETQYFGPGTRLLVL.

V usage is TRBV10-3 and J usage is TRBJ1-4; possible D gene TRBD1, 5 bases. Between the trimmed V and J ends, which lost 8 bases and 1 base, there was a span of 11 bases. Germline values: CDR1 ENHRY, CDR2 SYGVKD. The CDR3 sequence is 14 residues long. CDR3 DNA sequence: TGTGCCATCGCGCCAGGGCTAACTAATGAAAAACTGTTTTTT. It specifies CAIAPGLTNEKLFF.

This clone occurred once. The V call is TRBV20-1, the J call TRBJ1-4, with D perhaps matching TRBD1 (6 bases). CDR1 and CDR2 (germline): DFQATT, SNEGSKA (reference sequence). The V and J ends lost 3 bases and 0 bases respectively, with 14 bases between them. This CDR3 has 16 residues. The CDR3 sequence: CSASGQGLATNEKLFF. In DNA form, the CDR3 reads TGCAGTGCTAGTGGGCAGGGGTTGGCAACTAATGAAAAACTGTTTTTT.

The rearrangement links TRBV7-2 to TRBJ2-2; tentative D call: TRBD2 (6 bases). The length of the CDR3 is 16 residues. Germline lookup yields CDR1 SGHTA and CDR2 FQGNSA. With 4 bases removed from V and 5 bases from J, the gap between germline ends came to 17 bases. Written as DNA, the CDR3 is TGTGCCAGCAGCTCCCAGGCGGGGCAGAATACCGGGGAGCTGTTTTTT. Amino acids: CASSSQAGQNTGELFF.

The CDR3: CASSEGTSGGAGYDEQFF. The CDR3 bases are TGTGCCAGCAGCGAGGGGACTAGCGGGGGGGCTGGTTATGATGAGCAGTTCTTC. The chain couples TRBV9 to TRBJ2-1, with 16 bases fitting TRBD2. The germline gives CDR1 SGDLS, CDR2 YYNGEE. The CDR3 is made up of 18 amino acids. J was trimmed by 8 bases and V by 3 bases; bases with no gene match: 11.

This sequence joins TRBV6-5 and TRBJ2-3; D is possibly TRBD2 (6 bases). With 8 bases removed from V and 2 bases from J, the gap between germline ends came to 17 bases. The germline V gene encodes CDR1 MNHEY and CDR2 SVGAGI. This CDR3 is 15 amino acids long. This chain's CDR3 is CASSEGLLNTDTQYF. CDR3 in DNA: TGTGCCAGCTCAGAGGGACTTCTTAACACAGATACGCAGTATTTT.